The 20 T cell receptor beta chains given below trace back to one sample, sequenced in a study of T cells in Graves' hyperthyroidism and ophthalmopathy. It was RNA transcripts that yielded the amplified TCR beta CDR3 regions. Carried out on the TCR CDR3, a first-round RT-PCR used the HTBI primer set. Using its own MiXCR run on the multiplex PCR reads, TCRdb lists one record per CDR3 protein. The sample lists 610,000 or so distinct CDR3 sequences, just over 45% occurring once. Sample: peripheral blood or thyroid tissue (not recorded which). The receptors shown here come from a woman aged 18-29 years with Graves' hyperthyroidism.

The V and J genes are TRBV15 and TRBJ2-7; D is possibly TRBD1 (5 bases). The CDR3 contains 21 residues. CDR1 and CDR2 (germline): LNHNV, YYDKDF (reference sequence). Trimming removed 2 bases from V and 1 base from J, with 30 bases in between. The CDR3 sequence: CATSRISGGAVSRTTSYEQYF. CDR3 DNA sequence: TGTGCCACCAGCAGAATCAGTGGTGGCGCTGTGAGTAGGACAACTTCCTACGAGCAGTACTTC.

Ten or more counts support this clonotype. The rearrangement joins TRBV27 to TRBJ1-1; D uncertain. CDR1 is MNHEY, CDR2 SMNVEV, per germline (reference sequence). V lost 6 bases and J lost 7, with 15 bases in between. This CDR3 comprises 13 residues. The chain's CDR3 is CASSLRTFGEAFF. The CDR3 nucleotides are TGTGCCAGCAGCCTAAGGACTTTTGGTGAAGCTTTCTTT.

The CDR3 protein is CASSLTGRGYSNQPQHF. The CDR3 DNA reads TGTGCCAGCAGTTTGACAGGGCGAGGCTATAGCAATCAGCCCCAGCATTTT. The rearrangement links TRBV2 to TRBJ1-5; TRBD1 agrees at 7 bases. The CDR3 length is 17 residues. From germline, CDR1 is SNHLY and CDR2 FYNNEI. V was clipped by 5 bases and J by 0 bases; unmatched bases: 10. Complete variable domain (other parts from reference TRBV2 and TRBJ1-5): EPEVTQTPSHQVTQMGQEVILRCVPISNHLYFYWYRQILGQKVEFLVSFYNNEISEKSEIFDDQFSVERPDGSNFTLKIRSTKLEDSAMYFCASSLTGRGYSNQPQHFGDGTRLSIL.

V is TRBV2 and J is TRBJ1-6; 10 bases fit TRBD1. This CDR3 has 17 amino acids. Losses at the gene ends were 3 bases for V and 6 bases for J; bases not matched to a gene: 8. Germline assignment: CDR1 SNHLY and CDR2 FYNNEI. The CDR3 region has the DNA TGTGCCAGCAGTGAGAGACCCCGACAGGGGGCTAATTCACCCCTCCACTTT. Its translation: CASSERPRQGANSPLHF. Based on the CDR3 plus reference TRBV2 and TRBJ1-6, the full variable domain is EPEVTQTPSHQVTQMGQEVILRCVPISNHLYFYWYRQILGQKVEFLVSFYNNEISEKSEIFDDQFSVERPDGSNFTLKIRSTKLEDSAMYFCASSERPRQGANSPLHFGNGTRLTVT.

Note on this clonotype: The junction departs from germline at one end; a sequencing error may be responsible. The J gene is TRBJ2-5, the V gene TRBV20-1; 11 bases are a match to TRBD2. CDR3 length: 14 amino acids. Looked up from germline, CDR1 is DFQATT and CDR2 is SNEGSKA (reference sequence). In DNA, the CDR3 is TGCAGTGCCACTACTAGCGGGAGCTTGGAGACCCAGTGCTTC. Encoded protein: CSATTSGSLETQCF.

This clonotype was seen a handful of times. The rearrangement links TRBV7-2 to TRBJ2-5; 10 bases agree with TRBD1. Germline V gene data show CDR1 as SGHTA and CDR2 as FQGNSA. Germline trimming cut 5 bases from V and 2 bases from J; bases unmatched to any gene: 8. The CDR3 runs to 16 residues. DNA of the CDR3: TGTGCCAGCAGCCCCGGACAGGGGGACTTTCAAGAGACCCAGTACTTC. Encoded protein: CASSPGQGDFQETQYF.

This clonotype was observed a handful of times. The rearrangement uses TRBV2 and TRBJ2-7; 11 bases align to TRBD2. Germline lookup yields CDR1 SNHLY and CDR2 FYNNEI. The CDR3 contains 18 residues. J was trimmed by 4 bases and V by 8 bases; bases with no gene match: 19. The CDR3 sequence is CASSPPRLIAGGLYEQYF. The CDR3 nucleotides read TGTGCCAGCTCACCACCGCGGTTAATAGCGGGAGGGTTATACGAGCAGTACTTC.

This clonotype was counted ten times or more. The genes are TRBV7-9 and TRBJ2-7; maybe TRBD2 (6 bases). The CDR3 has 14 residues. The V end was cut by 5 bases, the J end by 4 bases, with 15 bases between. Germline CDR1 is SEHNR and CDR2 is FQNEAQ (reference sequence). In DNA, the CDR3 is TGTGCCAGCAGCCCCGAGGGACTTCAATACGAGCAGTACTTC. Its protein product is CASSPEGLQYEQYF.

Turning to this clonotype: The junction does not match germline at one end; this may be a read error. This rearrangement joins TRBV18 to TRBJ2-7, with D perhaps matching TRBD1 (5 bases). This CDR3 is 13 amino acids long. The germline gives CDR1 KGHSH, CDR2 LQKENI. The CDR3 loop is CASSTPSTGREYF. CDR3 in DNA: TGTGCCAGCTCAACACCGAGCACAGGACGGGAGTACTTC.

This clonotype has at least ten counts. The genes are TRBV4-1 and TRBJ2-7; no clear D. The V and J ends lost 0 bases and 2 bases respectively, with 17 bases between them. This CDR3 comprises 17 residues. Germline V gene data show CDR1 as MGHRA and CDR2 as YSYEKL. The CDR3 coding sequence is TGCGCCAGCAGCCAAGAGTCGGAACGGCAAATGGCCTACGAGCAGTACTTC. Translating gives CASSQESERQMAYEQYF.

V gene TRBV12-3 or TRBV12-4 combines with J gene TRBJ2-7, with 9 nucleotides matching TRBD1. The J segment lost 3 bases and the V segment lost 5 bases, leaving 8 bases of the junction unmatched. The CDR3 runs to 15 residues. Written as DNA, the CDR3 is TGTGCCAGCAGTCCACAGGGGGCGTGGGGCTACGAGCAGTACTTC. Translation: CASSPQGAWGYEQYF.

Note on this clonotype: A much larger clone differs by one base, so this may be a read error. Without the conserved terminal phenylalanine or tryptophan, this CDR3 likely stems from a read error. The chain recombines TRBV6-5 with TRBJ2-7; TRBD1 is a possible D gene (6 bases). Trimming took 4 bases from V and 3 from J, leaving 13 bases between them. The CDR3 loop spans 14 amino acids. The germline V gene encodes CDR1 MNHEY and CDR2 SVGAGI. The CDR3 DNA reads TGTGCCAGCAGTTCGACAGGAGGAAACTACGAGCAGTACCTC. It is translated as CASSSTGGNYEQYL.

CDR3 sequence: CASSVDLAGRGKQYF. The CDR3 DNA is TGCGCCAGCAGCGTTGACCTAGCCGGCAGGGGGAAGCAGTACTTC. The chain is built from TRBV10-1 and TRBJ2-7, with 7 nucleotides matching TRBD1. Germline CDR1 and CDR2: WNHNN and SYGVQD (reference sequence). This CDR3 is built from 15 residues. Trimming at V came to 6 bases and at J to 8 bases, leaving 16 bases not matched to a gene.

This sequence joins TRBV3-1 and TRBJ1-1; D is unresolved. This CDR3 comprises 15 residues. V lost 0 bases, J lost 4 bases, and 12 bases lay in between. CDR1 and CDR2 from the germline V gene are LGHDT and YNNKEL (reference sequence). As DNA, the CDR3 is TGTGCCAGCAGCCAAGATAGCTTGGGCGGCACTGAAGCTTTCTTT. The encoded protein is CASSQDSLGGTEAFF.

As concerns this clonotype: Just one base apart from a much larger clone, this may be a read error. Because it lacks the conserved phenylalanine or tryptophan at the end, this CDR3 is likely a read error. CDR3 residues: CASSPQLGSGANVLTI. For the CDR3, the DNA is TGTGCCAGCAGCCCCCAACTTGGCTCTGGGGCCAACGTCCTGACTATC. J is TRBJ2-6 and V is TRBV9; D is undetermined. The CDR3 has 16 residues. V gave up 4 bases and J gave up 0 bases, with 11 bases separating them. Germline V gives CDR1 SGDLS, CDR2 YYNGEE.

This clonotype was picked up many times. J is TRBJ2-7 and V is TRBV10-3; TRBD2 aligns across 7 bases. CDR1 is ENHRY, CDR2 SYGVKD, per germline. V shed 5 bases and J 6 bases; nucleotides not matched to a gene: 7. The CDR3 spans 13 residues. CDR3 residues: CAISTSDPGEQYF. For the CDR3, the DNA is TGTGCCATCAGTACTAGCGACCCTGGCGAGCAGTACTTC.

This clonotype has just one count. Compared with germline, one end of the junction differs, possibly owing to a read error. The chain links TRBV2 to TRBJ1-2; the match to TRBD1 covers 8 bases. CDR3 length: 18 residues. Germline CDR1 and CDR2: SNHLY and FYNNEI. CDR3 protein: CAISAANYRGASRNGYTF. For the CDR3, the DNA is TGTGCCATCAGTGCGGCGAATTACAGGGGGGCTAGTCGGAATGGCTACACCTTC.

This clonotype has only one observation. The junction departs from the called germline gene at one end, perhaps through a read error. This sequence joins TRBV11-2 and TRBJ1-1; D is undetermined. The germline V gene encodes CDR1 SGHAT and CDR2 FQNNGV. The CDR3 extends over 14 amino acids. This chain's CDR3 is CASSQPVLNTEAFF. CDR3 bases: TGTGCCAGCAGCCAACCTGTCCTGAACACTGAGGCTTTCTTT.

This clonotype was counted ten times or more. The rearrangement uses TRBV5-1 and TRBJ2-7, with TRBD2 matching over 10 bases. This CDR3 region has 16 residues. With 4 bases clipped from V and 2 bases from J, the junction kept 9 bases outside the gene matches. Germline V lookup: CDR1 SGHRS, CDR2 YFSETQ. CDR3 sequence: CASSRASGRSPYEQYF. The CDR3 coding sequence is TGCGCCAGCAGCCGGGCTAGCGGGAGATCCCCCTACGAGCAGTACTTC.

In its sample, this clonotype was seen many times. The chain employs TRBV7-9 and TRBJ1-2; tentative D call: TRBD1 (6 bases). From germline, CDR1 is SEHNR and CDR2 FQNEAQ (reference sequence). This CDR3 region has 17 residues. Trimming removed 7 bases at V and 3 bases at J, with 24 bases between. The CDR3 spells CASTTGGAGGSDYGYTF. In DNA form, the CDR3 reads TGTGCCAGCACCACGGGGGGGGCGGGGGGATCGGACTATGGCTACACCTTC.